This TCR beta chain was profiled in a study of T cell repertoires in cytomegalovirus infection. This clonotype was picked up a small number of times. TCRdb redid the calling of the reads with MiXCR, one entry per CDR3 protein. The sample consists of about 180,000 distinct CDR3 sequences, approximately 15% of them appearing once. The CDR3 has 17 residues. Unmatched junction bases numbered 11, after V lost 2 bases and J lost 4 bases. The germline V gene has CDR1 MDHEN and CDR2 SYDVKM. The source of this sequence is a human donor in good health (CMV status not recorded). Some clones in this sample may be carry-over from other donors' samples. The chain uses TRBV28 and TRBJ1-5; 7 bases are shared with TRBD1. The source material was PBMCs. CDR3 region: CASSLDLGTAGNQPQHF. The CDR3, as DNA: TGTGCCAGCAGTTTAGATTTGGGGACAGCTGGGAATCAGCCCCAGCATTTT. Supplemented by reference TRBV28 and TRBJ1-5, the full variable domain reads DVKVTQSSRYLVKRTGEKVFLECVQDMDHENMFWYRQDPGLGLRLIYFSYDVKMKEKGDIPEGYSVSREKKERFSLILESASTNQTSMYLCASSLDLGTAGNQPQHFGDGTRLSIL.